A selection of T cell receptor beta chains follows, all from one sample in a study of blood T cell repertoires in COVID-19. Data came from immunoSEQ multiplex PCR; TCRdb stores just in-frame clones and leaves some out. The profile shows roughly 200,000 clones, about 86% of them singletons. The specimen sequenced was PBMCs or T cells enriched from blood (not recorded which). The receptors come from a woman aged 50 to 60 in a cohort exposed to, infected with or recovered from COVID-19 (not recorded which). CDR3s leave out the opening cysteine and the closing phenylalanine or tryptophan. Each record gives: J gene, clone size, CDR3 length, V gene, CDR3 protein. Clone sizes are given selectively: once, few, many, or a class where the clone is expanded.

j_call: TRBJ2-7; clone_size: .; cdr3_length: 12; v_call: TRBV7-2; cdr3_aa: ASSPPTTTYEQY
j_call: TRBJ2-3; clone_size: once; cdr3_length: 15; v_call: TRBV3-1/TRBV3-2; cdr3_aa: ASSQGRAAGGRDTQY
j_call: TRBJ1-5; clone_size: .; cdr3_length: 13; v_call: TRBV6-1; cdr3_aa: ASSEGGGWTQPQH
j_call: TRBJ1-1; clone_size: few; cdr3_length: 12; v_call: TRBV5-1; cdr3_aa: ASRPQDTVTEAF
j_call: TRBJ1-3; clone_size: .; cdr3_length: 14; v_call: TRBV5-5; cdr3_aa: ASSPREVSSGNTIY
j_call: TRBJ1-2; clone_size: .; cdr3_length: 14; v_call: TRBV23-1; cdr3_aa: ASSHPPSRAPSAYT
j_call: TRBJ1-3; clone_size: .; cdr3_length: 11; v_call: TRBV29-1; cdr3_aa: SVWDNSGNTIY
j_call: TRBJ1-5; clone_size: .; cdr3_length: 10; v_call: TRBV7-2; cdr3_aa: ASSYRNQPQH
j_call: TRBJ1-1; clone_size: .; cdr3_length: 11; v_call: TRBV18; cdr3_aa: ASSPWGGTEAF
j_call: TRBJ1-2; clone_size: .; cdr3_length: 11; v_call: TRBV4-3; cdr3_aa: ASSGTANYGYT
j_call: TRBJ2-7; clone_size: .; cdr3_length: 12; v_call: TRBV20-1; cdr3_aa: SASRGGPSYEQY
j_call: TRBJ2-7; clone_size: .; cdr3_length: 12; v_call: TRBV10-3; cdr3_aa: ASKTGSAGNEQY
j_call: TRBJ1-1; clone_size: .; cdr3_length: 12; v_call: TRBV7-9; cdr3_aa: ASSFGRGETEAF
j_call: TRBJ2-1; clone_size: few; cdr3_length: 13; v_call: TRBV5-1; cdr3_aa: ASSLQDLTYNEQF
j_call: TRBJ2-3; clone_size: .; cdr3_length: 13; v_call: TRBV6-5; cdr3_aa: ASSYGPSQVYTQY
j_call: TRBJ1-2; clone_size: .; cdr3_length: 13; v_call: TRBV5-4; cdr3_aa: ASRKIGQGFIGYT
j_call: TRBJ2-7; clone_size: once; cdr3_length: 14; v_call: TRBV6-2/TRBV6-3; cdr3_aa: ASSYSVGQGRDEQY
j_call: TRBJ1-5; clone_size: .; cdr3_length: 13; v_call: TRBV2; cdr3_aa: ASSAQGGGNQPQH
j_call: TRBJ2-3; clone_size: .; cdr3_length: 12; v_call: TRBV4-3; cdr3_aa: ASSQAGRTDTQY
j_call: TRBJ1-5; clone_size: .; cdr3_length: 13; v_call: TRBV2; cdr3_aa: ASSETGNSNQPQH
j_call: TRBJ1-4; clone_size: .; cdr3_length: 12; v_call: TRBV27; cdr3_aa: ASSSVLGGEKLF
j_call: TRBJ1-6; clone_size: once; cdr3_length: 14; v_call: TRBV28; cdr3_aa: ASEKQGLVGNSPLH
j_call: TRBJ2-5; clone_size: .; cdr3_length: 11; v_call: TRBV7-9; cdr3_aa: ASSLRGQETQY
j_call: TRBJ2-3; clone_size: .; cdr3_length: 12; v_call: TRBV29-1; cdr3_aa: SVETGTSTDTQY
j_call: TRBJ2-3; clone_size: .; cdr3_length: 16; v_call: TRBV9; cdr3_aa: ASSASSGGPSFTDTQY
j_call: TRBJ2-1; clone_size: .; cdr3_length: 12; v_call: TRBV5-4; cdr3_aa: ASSLAIGDTEQF
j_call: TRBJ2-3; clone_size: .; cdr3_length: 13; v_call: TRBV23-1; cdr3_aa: ASSQSRASTDTQY
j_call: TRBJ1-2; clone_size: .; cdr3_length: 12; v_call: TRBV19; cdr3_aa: ASSPMGGARGYT
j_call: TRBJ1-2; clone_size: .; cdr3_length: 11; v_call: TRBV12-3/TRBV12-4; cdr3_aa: ASSPGQGYGYT
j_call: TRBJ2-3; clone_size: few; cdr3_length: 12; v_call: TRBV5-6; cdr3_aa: ASSFPGGRDTQY
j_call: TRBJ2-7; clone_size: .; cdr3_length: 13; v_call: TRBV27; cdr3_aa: ASSPPGGAPNEQY
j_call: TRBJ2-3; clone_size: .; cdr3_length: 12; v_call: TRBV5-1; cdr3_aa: ASRMTGGTDTQY
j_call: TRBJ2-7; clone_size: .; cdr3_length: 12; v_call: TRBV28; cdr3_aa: ASSDYRGYNEQY
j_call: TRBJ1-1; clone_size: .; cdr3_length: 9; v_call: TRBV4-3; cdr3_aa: ASSQGGLAF
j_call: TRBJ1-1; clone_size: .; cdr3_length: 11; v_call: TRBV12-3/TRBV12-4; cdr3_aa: ASSLNPGLEAF
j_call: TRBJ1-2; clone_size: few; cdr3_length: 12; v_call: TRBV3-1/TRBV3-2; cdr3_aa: ASSQRTTGNGYT
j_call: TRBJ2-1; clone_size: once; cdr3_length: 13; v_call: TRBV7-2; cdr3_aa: ASGWAGGTYNEQF
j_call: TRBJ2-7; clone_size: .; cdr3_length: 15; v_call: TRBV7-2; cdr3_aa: ASSLAALAGGLYEQY
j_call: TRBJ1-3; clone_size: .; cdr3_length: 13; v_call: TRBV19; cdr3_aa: ASKSEASSGNTIY
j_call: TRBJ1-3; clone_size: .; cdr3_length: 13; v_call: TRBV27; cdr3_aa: ASSLTGPGGNTIY
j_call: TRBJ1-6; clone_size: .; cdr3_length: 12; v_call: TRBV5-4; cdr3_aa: ASSSGQGNSPLH
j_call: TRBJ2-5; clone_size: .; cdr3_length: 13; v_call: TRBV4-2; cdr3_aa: ASSQEGGVGETQY
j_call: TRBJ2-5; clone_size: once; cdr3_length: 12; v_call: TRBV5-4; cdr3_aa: ASSLGLARETQY
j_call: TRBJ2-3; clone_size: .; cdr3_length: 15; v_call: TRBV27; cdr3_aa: ASRGLAGGSSTDTQY
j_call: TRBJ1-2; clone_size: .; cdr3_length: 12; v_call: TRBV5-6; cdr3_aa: ASSHALRGYGYT
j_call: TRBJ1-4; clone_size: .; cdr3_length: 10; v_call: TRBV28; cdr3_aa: ASSAQLGGLF
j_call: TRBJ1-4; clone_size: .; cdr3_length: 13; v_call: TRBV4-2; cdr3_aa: ASSQDLGGNEKLF
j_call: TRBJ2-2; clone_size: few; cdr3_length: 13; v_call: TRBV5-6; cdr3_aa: ASSLVSVDTGELF
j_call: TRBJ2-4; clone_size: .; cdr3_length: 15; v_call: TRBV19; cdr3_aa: ASSIDGYNLAKNIQY
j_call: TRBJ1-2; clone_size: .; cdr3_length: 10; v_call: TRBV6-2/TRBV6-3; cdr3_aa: ASSYGRDGYT
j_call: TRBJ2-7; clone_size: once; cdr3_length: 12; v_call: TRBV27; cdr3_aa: ASSPQRGPYEQY